One sample yielded the 21 T cell receptor beta chains listed below, sequenced in a study of T cells after yellow fever vaccination (dated by TCRdb to about 2019). Library preparation employed 5' RACE. Sequencing was carried out with an Illumina NovaSeq 6000. The public reads were quality trimmed at Q25 with fastp and then assembled into clones with MiXCR by TCRdb, keeping productive beta chains. Identical CDR3 protein sequences are pooled into one entry, listed with their most common genes and DNA. In this sample the table shows 300,000 to 350,000 distinct CDR3 sequences, around 4.5% of which occur a single time. The top ten constitute less than 20% of the sample. The sample's treatment or condition label is to be understood as: live attenuated yellow fever vaccine strain. Sample: PBMCs, taken 15 days after the yellow fever booster vaccination. All receptors derive from a young man who received the YFV17D yellow fever vaccine.

This rearrangement joins TRBV4-2 to TRBJ1-4, with D possibly TRBD1 on 5 matching bases. The CDR3 spans 17 residues. The germline CDR1 and CDR2 sequences are LGHNA and YNFKEQ. V was pared by 1 base and J by 8 bases, with 20 bases between. In DNA, the CDR3 is TGTGCCAGCAGCCAAGGGGACGGGCAAGGATGGGGGGAAAAACTGTTTTTT. Protein: CASSQGDGQGWGEKLFF.

The chain couples TRBV3-1 to TRBJ2-3; D is uncertain. CDR3 size: 13 residues. CDR1 and CDR2 (germline): LGHDT, YNNKEL (reference sequence). V shed 1 base and J shed 4 bases, with 6 bases lying between them. For the CDR3, the DNA is TGTGCCAGCAGCCAAGGACCCCCAGATACGCAGTATTTT. Translation: CASSQGPPDTQYF.

This clonotype was counted many times. This chain connects TRBV7-9 to TRBJ2-3, with 11 nucleotides matching TRBD2. Per the germline V gene, CDR1 is SEHNR and CDR2 is FQNEAQ (reference sequence). The junction had 4 bases not matched to a gene; V was cut back by 5 bases and J by 3 bases. The CDR3 length is 15 residues. The CDR3 spells CASSKLAGVTDTQYF. DNA for the CDR3: TGTGCCAGCAGCAAACTAGCGGGGGTGACAGATACGCAGTATTTT. The variable domain in full, completed from reference TRBV7-9 and TRBJ2-3, reads DTGVSQNPRHKITKRGQNVTFRCDPISEHNRLYWYRQTLGQGPEFLTYFQNEAQLEKSRLLSDRFSAERPKGSFSTLEIQRTEQGDSAMYLCASSKLAGVTDTQYFGPGTRLTVL.

This clonotype occurred many times. V is TRBV7-2 and J is TRBJ1-2; D uncertain. V lost 1 base to trimming and J lost 3 bases, with 6 bases between them. CDR3 length: 13 residues. Germline-derived CDR1 and CDR2 are SGHTA and FQGNSA. The CDR3 here is CASSLGLDYGYTF. CDR3 coding DNA: TGTGCCAGCAGCTTAGGGTTGGACTATGGCTACACCTTC.

The sample holds many counts of this clonotype. This chain connects TRBV5-1 to TRBJ1-2; D is uncertain. Germline CDR1 reads SGHRS; CDR2 reads YFSETQ. Trimming cost V 3 bases and J 3 bases, with 9 bases left between them. This CDR3 region has 13 residues. CDR3 protein: CASSYEGDYGYTF. As DNA, the CDR3 is TGCGCCAGCAGCTATGAGGGTGACTATGGCTACACCTTC.

This chain uses TRBV20-1 with TRBJ2-3; 9 bases match TRBD1. The CDR3 length is 14 residues. Germline V CDR1 and CDR2: DFQATT, SNEGSKA (reference sequence). V lost 4 bases, J lost 0 bases, and 2 bases stayed unmatched. In DNA, the CDR3 is TGCAGTGCTACGGACAGGGGCAGCACAGATACGCAGTATTTT. It specifies CSATDRGSTDTQYF.

This sequence joins TRBV4-2 and TRBJ2-7; TRBD1 aligns across 8 bases. Germline CDR1 is LGHNA and CDR2 is YNFKEQ. J was trimmed by 6 bases and V by 0 bases; bases with no gene match: 7. This CDR3 has 15 residues. CDR3 region: CASSQDFRGLGEQYF. For the CDR3, the DNA is TGTGCCAGCAGCCAAGACTTCAGGGGGCTAGGCGAGCAGTACTTC.

V is TRBV7-9 and J is TRBJ2-2, with 9 bases that match TRBD1. The CDR3 runs 15 residues. With V trimmed by 6 bases and J by 7 bases, 9 bases remained unmatched. Germline loops: CDR1 SEHNR, CDR2 FQNEAQ (reference sequence). For the CDR3, the DNA is TGTGCCAGCAGACCCGGGACAGGGACTCACGGGGAGCTGTTTTTT. Protein product: CASRPGTGTHGELFF.

This clonotype showed up just a few times. The chain is built from TRBV7-9 and TRBJ1-2, with D hard to call. The CDR3 is 15 residues long. Between the trimmed V and J ends, which lost 2 bases and 0 bases, there was a span of 10 bases. The germline V gene encodes CDR1 SEHNR and CDR2 FQNEAQ (reference sequence). DNA for the CDR3: TGTGCCAGCAGCTTAACGGCGGGCCCTAACTATGGCTACACCTTC. This codes for CASSLTAGPNYGYTF.

This clonotype was observed at least ten times. The chain couples TRBV5-1 to TRBJ2-1; 14 bases agree with TRBD2. Germline lookup yields CDR1 SGHRS and CDR2 YFSETQ. V shed 7 bases, J shed 7 bases, and the junction held 7 bases outside the gene matches. This CDR3 spans 15 amino acids. The CDR3 DNA sequence: TGCGCCAGCGCTGAAGGACTAGCGGGGGGAAATGAGCAGTTCTTC. Its translation: CASAEGLAGGNEQFF.

This clonotype was picked up a small number of times. The chain links TRBV7-9 to TRBJ1-4, with D tentatively TRBD1 (5 bases). The germline V and J ends were trimmed by 0 bases and 5 bases, with 7 bases remaining between them. This CDR3 has 14 amino acids. From germline, CDR1 is SEHNR and CDR2 FQNEAQ (reference sequence). DNA for the CDR3: TGTGCCAGCAGCTTAGCCCCAGGGAATGAAAAACTGTTTTTT. Translation gives CASSLAPGNEKLFF.

The chain employs TRBV27 and TRBJ1-2; no definite D call. The germline CDR1 and CDR2 sequences are MNHEY and SMNVEV (reference sequence). The length of the CDR3 is 14 residues. V gave up 6 bases and J gave up 1 base, with 12 bases separating them. DNA of the CDR3: TGTGCCAGCAGCCCTGGCTCAATTAACTATGGCTACACCTTC. It encodes CASSPGSINYGYTF.

This clonotype was observed many times. The chain joins TRBV20-1 to TRBJ1-1, with D tentatively TRBD1 (6 bases). This CDR3 is 12 amino acids long. The germline V gene encodes CDR1 DFQATT and CDR2 SNEGSKA (reference sequence). The CDR3 loop is CSARQEPLGAFF. The CDR3 bases are TGCAGCGCAAGACAGGAGCCTTTAGGGGCTTTCTTT.

This clonotype was picked up many times. The genes are TRBV12-3 or TRBV12-4 and TRBJ2-3; D unresolved. The CDR3 is 14 residues long. Trimming pared 5 bases from V and 0 bases from J, leaving 9 bases between. CDR3 region: CASSLTRSTDTQYF. In nucleotides, the CDR3 is TGTGCCAGCAGTCTGACACGCAGCACAGATACGCAGTATTTT.

This clonotype came up many times. This chain connects TRBV6-2 or TRBV6-3 to TRBJ1-1; 7 bases agree with TRBD1. The CDR3 sequence is 13 residues long. V was pared by 6 bases and J by 1 base, with 2 bases of the junction left unmatched. Germline V gene data show CDR1 as MNHEY and CDR2 as SVGEGT. The CDR3 DNA sequence: TGTGCCAGCAGAAGACAGGGGAACACTGAAGCTTTCTTT. This sequence encodes CASRRQGNTEAFF.

There are a few counts of this clonotype. This chain connects TRBV6-5 to TRBJ1-2; D unclear. There are 15 residues in the CDR3. V lost 0 bases and J lost 3, with 11 bases in between. Germline V lookup: CDR1 MNHEY, CDR2 SVGAGI. The CDR3 sequence is CASSYSIPPDYGYTF. CDR3 in DNA: TGTGCCAGCAGTTACTCGATCCCCCCAGACTATGGCTACACCTTC.

This clonotype was recorded many times. The chain has TRBV12-3 or TRBV12-4 and TRBJ1-4; 7 bases match TRBD1. The CDR3 has 14 amino acids. The V gene end was trimmed by 4 bases and the J gene end by 7 bases; junction bases not matched to a gene: 6. The CDR3 coding sequence is TGTGCCAGCAGTTCCAGGGGGGTGAGTGAAAAACTGTTTTTT. As protein: CASSSRGVSEKLFF.

This clonotype occurred a few times. The chain employs TRBV10-3 and TRBJ2-1, with D tentatively TRBD2 (5 bases). Trimming stripped 4 bases from V and 8 bases from J, with 12 bases between. The germline V gene has CDR1 ENHRY and CDR2 SYGVKD. The CDR3 totals 13 residues. In DNA form, the CDR3 reads TGTGCCATCAGTGTCCTCGGGGTAGATGAGCAGTTCTTC. It yields the protein CAISVLGVDEQFF.

This clonotype was counted a few times. The chain combines TRBV5-6 with TRBJ1-3; a possible D gene is TRBD1 (6 bases). Between the trimmed V and J ends, which lost 2 bases and 7 bases, there was a span of 10 bases. Germline V CDR1 and CDR2: SGHDT, YYEEEE. The CDR3 is made up of 13 amino acids. The DNA for the CDR3 is TGTGCCAGCAGCTTAGGGGGTCCCAACACCATATATTTT. This codes for CASSLGGPNTIYF.

Many counts were recorded for this clonotype. The V gene is TRBV5-1, the J gene TRBJ2-2, with D unclear. The V and J ends lost 5 bases and 1 base respectively, with 6 bases between them. Germline lookup yields CDR1 SGHRS and CDR2 YFSETQ. This CDR3 is 13 amino acids long. The chain's CDR3 is CASSVRNTGELFF. The CDR3 DNA follows: TGCGCCAGCAGTGTAAGGAACACCGGGGAGCTGTTTTTT.

This clonotype turned up a few times. The chain is built from TRBV27 and TRBJ1-5; tentatively, D is TRBD1 (6 bases). V was pared by 3 bases and J by 5 bases, with 14 bases between. Germline values: CDR1 MNHEY, CDR2 SMNVEV (reference sequence). CDR3 length: 15 amino acids. CDR3: CASSFRGREDQPQHF. DNA for the CDR3: TGTGCCAGCAGTTTTCGGGGGCGGGAGGATCAGCCCCAGCATTTT.